The text below deals with one T cell receptor beta chain. The antigen remains undetermined. This sample is part of a study of response to subunit inactivated influenza vaccine. Findings and caveats of the study: Few additional T cells are recruited per seasonal influenza vaccination, authors suggested.

CDR1 and CDR2 (germline): GTSNPN, SVGIG (reference sequence). V gave up 2 bases and J gave up 3 bases, with 11 bases separating them. The CDR3 consists of 13 residues. TCRdb used MiXCR to reprocess the RT-PCR reads, holding one entry per CDR3 protein. The table records approximately 490,000 distinct CDR3 sequences, around 7.9% of them present only once. This TCR was sampled from a man aged 45 to 70 who received an inactivated influenza vaccine. The rearrangement links TRBV30 to TRBJ2-7; D perhaps matches TRBD1 (6 bases). Sequencing was performed on PBMCs from blood, taken roughly 24 months after vaccination. The CDR3 reads CAWSPWGRYEQYF. The CDR3 DNA reads as TGTGCCTGGAGTCCTTGGGGGCGCTACGAGCAGTACTTC.